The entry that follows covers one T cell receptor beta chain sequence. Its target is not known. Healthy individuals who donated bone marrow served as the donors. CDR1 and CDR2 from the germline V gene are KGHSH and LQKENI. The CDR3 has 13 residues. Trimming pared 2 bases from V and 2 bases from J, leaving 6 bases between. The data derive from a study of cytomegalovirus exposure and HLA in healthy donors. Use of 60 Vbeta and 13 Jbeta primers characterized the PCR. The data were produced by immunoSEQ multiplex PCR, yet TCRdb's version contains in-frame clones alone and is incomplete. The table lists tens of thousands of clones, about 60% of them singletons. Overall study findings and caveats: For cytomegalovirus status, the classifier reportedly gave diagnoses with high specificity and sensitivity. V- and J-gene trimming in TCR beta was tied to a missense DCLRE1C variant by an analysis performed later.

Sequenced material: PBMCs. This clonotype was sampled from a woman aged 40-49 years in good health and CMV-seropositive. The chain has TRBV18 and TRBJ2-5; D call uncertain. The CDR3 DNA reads TGTGCCAGCTCACCAGTCGGTCAAGAGACCCAGTACTTC. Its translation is CASSPVGQETQYF.